The clone carrying this T cell receptor (beta chain) was detected only once. Its target is not known. The sample comes from a study of shared clonotypes between healthy human individuals. The protocol was immunoSEQ multiplex PCR, while the TCRdb copy is restricted to in-frame clones and leaves out a portion. The sample shows about 1 million clones, approximately 72% of them seen only once. General study results and limits: Although depth was large, rarefaction showed that sequencing of the sorted subsets was incomplete.

Per germline, CDR1 SGHTA and CDR2 FQGNSA. Trimming took 1 base from V and 2 from J, leaving 14 bases between them. There are 16 residues in the CDR3. This clonotype was sampled from a man aged 18 to 29 in good health. This chain links TRBV7-2 with TRBJ1-2; a weak D match, TRBD1 (6 bases). Sequencing was done on a sample of memory CD4+ T cells sorted from blood. Subset defined: CD45RA-negative fraction. CDR3 sequence (DNA): TGTGCCAGCAGCTTAGGGGGGGGCAACTCGAACTATGGCTACACCTTC. The encoded protein is CASSLGGGNSNYGYTF.